This T cell receptor beta chain is from a study of T cell responses to AZD1222 COVID-19 vaccine. General study points: The study identified only six AZD1222 recipients as seropositive at baseline. The sample set comprised mostly white British donors with more females, and clonal diversity was possibly underestimated. Repertoires in all cases were sampled only once the peak T cell response had passed.

The CDR3 runs to 15 residues. Trimming removed 4 bases from V and 2 bases from J, with 13 bases in between. Germline V gene data show CDR1 as SGHTS and CDR2 as YDEGEE. The method was immunoSEQ multiplex PCR; TCRdb's version includes in-frame clones alone and lacks a portion of them. The repertoire holds hundreds of thousands of clones, roughly 91% seen once, with roughly 1% in the top ten. Comments on this clone: Antigen specificity is unknown.

The gene calls are TRBV5-8 and TRBJ2-1; maybe TRBD1 (6 bases). The source was peripheral blood, collected on day 0 of MenACWY control vaccination. The sequence derives from an adult in good health. The CDR3 loop reads CASSPRGGPYNEQFF. The CDR3 coding sequence is TGTGCCAGCAGCCCGCGAGGGGGTCCCTACAATGAGCAGTTCTTC.